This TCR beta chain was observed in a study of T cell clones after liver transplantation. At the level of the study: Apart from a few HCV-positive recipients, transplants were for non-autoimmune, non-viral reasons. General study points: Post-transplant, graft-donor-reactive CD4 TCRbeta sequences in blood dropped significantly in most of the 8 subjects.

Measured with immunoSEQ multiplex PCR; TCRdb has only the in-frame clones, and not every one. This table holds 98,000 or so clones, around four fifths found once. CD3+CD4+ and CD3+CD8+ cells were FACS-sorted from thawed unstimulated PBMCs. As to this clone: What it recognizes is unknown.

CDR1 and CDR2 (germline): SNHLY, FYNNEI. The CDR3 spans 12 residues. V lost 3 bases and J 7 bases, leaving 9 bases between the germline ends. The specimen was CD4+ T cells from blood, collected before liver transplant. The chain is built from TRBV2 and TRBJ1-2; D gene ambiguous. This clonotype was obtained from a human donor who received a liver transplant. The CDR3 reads CASSDDLGGYTF. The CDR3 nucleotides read TGTGCCAGCAGTGACGACTTGGGTGGCTACACCTTC. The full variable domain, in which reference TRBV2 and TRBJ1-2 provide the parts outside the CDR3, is EPEVTQTPSHQVTQMGQEVILRCVPISNHLYFYWYRQILGQKVEFLVSFYNNEISEKSEIFDDQFSVERPDGSNFTLKIRSTKLEDSAMYFCASSDDLGGYTFGSGTRLTVV.